The 14 T cell receptor beta chains below were found in one sample sequenced in a study of graft-versus-host responses after intestinal transplantation (dated by TCRdb to 2020 to 2023). Receptors were amplified or captured by the immunoSEQ multiplex PCR assay. The source is immuneACCESS, and TCRdb retained only in-frame sequences with V and J called. Part of the clones is not carried over; for the studies checked, unresolved V genes explain less than half of this, and the remainder is unexplained. Within this sample are under 95,000 clones, with 80% to 85% of them counted one time only. The ten most abundant clones make up 0.83% of the sample. This specimen's time point label, interpreted: cells obtained before transplantation from donor or recipient. No antigen has been assigned to these receptors. The starting material was unstimulated CD4+ T cells sorted from spleen or lymph node cells, obtained before intestinal transplant. The receptors here all came from a human donor who received an intestinal transplant.

This chain links TRBV7-8 with TRBJ2-2; 15 nucleotides line up with TRBD2. After removal of 5 bases from V and 7 bases from J, the junction contained 5 bases not matched to a gene. The CDR3 is 16 amino acids. The germline gives CDR1 SGHVS, CDR2 FQNEAQ. The CDR3 DNA follows: TGTGCCAGCAGCCCCGGACTAGCGGGAGGGCACGGGGAGCTGTTTTTT. It translates to CASSPGLAGGHGELFF. Using reference TRBV7-8 and TRBJ2-2 for the parts outside the CDR3, the full variable domain is GAGVSQSPRYKVAKRGQDVALRCDPISGHVSLFWYQQALGQGPEFLTYFQNEAQLDKSGLPSDRFFAERPEGSVSTLKIQRTQQEDSAVYLCASSPGLAGGHGELFFGEGSRLTVL.

This sequence joins TRBV9 and TRBJ2-2; 7 nucleotides agree with TRBD2. The V gene's germline CDR1 is SGDLS and CDR2 YYNGEE. The CDR3 covers 17 residues. V lost 0 bases and J lost 6; bases outside the gene matches: 11. CDR3 loop: CASSVAWTSGGSGELFF. As DNA, the CDR3 is TGTGCCAGCAGCGTAGCTTGGACTAGTGGGGGATCCGGGGAGCTGTTTTTT.

This chain links TRBV5-1 with TRBJ1-2; perhaps TRBD1 as D (5 bases). Trimming cost V 0 bases and J 4 bases, with 13 bases left between them. This CDR3 has 15 residues. The germline V gene has CDR1 SGHRS and CDR2 YFSETQ. The CDR3 DNA reads TGCGCCAGCAGCTTGGGACAGACGAAAACCTATGGCTACACCTTC. Protein product: CASSLGQTKTYGYTF.

The rearrangement links TRBV7-3 to TRBJ2-3, with 11 bases aligning to TRBD2. Germline CDR1 and CDR2: SGHTA and FQGTGA. The CDR3 spans 18 residues. The junction had 13 bases not matched to a gene; V was cut back by 5 bases and J by 3 bases. Here the CDR3 reads CASSARLAGSSKTDTQYF. The CDR3 bases are TGTGCCAGCAGCGCAAGACTAGCGGGATCGAGTAAAACAGATACGCAGTATTTT.

The chain carries TRBV5-6 and TRBJ1-2, with D unresolved. The CDR3 is 15 amino acids. Germline values: CDR1 SGHDT, CDR2 YYEEEE. The V end lost 1 base, the J end lost 1 base, and 11 bases lay between the germline ends. For the CDR3, the DNA is TGTGCCAGCAGCTTGCTTCTGAGGGTTAACTATGGCTACACCTTC. It is translated as CASSLLLRVNYGYTF.

V and J are TRBV7-7 and TRBJ2-5; 9 nucleotides agree with TRBD1. Germline V gene lookup returns CDR1 SSHAT and CDR2 FNYEAQ (reference sequence). The ends lost 5 bases at V and 6 bases at J; junction bases unmatched: 7. The CDR3 runs to 14 residues. The CDR3 DNA is TGTGCCAGCAGCCACAGGGGGCCCCCAAAGACCCAGTACTTC. The encoded protein is CASSHRGPPKTQYF. Variable domain in full (rest from reference TRBV7-7 and TRBJ2-5): GAGVSQSPRYKVTKRGQDVTLRCDPISSHATLYWYQQALGQGPEFLTYFNYEAQPDKSGLPSDRFSAERPEGSISTLTIQRTEQRDSAMYRCASSHRGPPKTQYFGPGTRLLVL.

This clone was picked up one time. The chain couples TRBV11-3 to TRBJ2-1; D may be TRBD1 (6 bases). The germline V and J ends were trimmed by 1 base and 5 bases, with 15 bases remaining between them. The CDR3 consists of 16 residues. CDR1 SGHNT and CDR2 YENEEA come from the germline V gene. CDR3 DNA: TGTGCCAGCAGCTTAGGGACAGCAAAAAGGAACAATGAGCAGTTCTTC. Translation: CASSLGTAKRNNEQFF.

The chain employs TRBV4-2 and TRBJ2-1, with TRBD1 matching 7 bases. CDR1 is LGHNA, CDR2 YNFKEQ, per germline. V shed 4 bases, J shed 15 bases, and the junction held 12 bases outside the gene matches. The CDR3 is 13 amino acids. As DNA, the CDR3 is TGTGCCAGCAGCCCCGACAGGGTGGTTACCCTGTTCTTC. Protein product: CASSPDRVVTLFF.

The gene calls are TRBV9 and TRBJ2-3; D is perhaps TRBD1 (6 bases). Germline lookup yields CDR1 SGDLS and CDR2 YYNGEE. This CDR3 has 15 residues. The ends were cut back, 3 bases at V and 0 bases at J, with 11 bases in the middle. The CDR3 spells CASSATGPSTDTQYF. The CDR3 coding sequence is TGTGCCAGCAGCGCGACAGGTCCGAGCACAGATACGCAGTATTTT. Complete variable domain (other parts from reference TRBV9 and TRBJ2-3): DSGVTQTPKHLITATGQRVTLRCSPRSGDLSVYWYQQSLDQGLQFLIQYYNGEERAKGNILERFSAQQFPDLHSELNLSSLELGDSALYFCASSATGPSTDTQYFGPGTRLTVL.

This clone was picked up a small number of times. The chain joins TRBV5-6 to TRBJ1-2; 10 bases fit TRBD1. V was clipped by 4 bases and J by 8 bases; unmatched bases: 11. This CDR3 has 15 residues. CDR1 SGHDT and CDR2 YYEEEE come from the germline V gene. CDR3 in amino acids: CASSPDRGQNLGYTF. Written as DNA, the CDR3 is TGTGCCAGCAGCCCCGACAGGGGGCAGAATTTGGGCTACACCTTC.

The chain joins TRBV30 to TRBJ1-2, with 10 bases matching TRBD1. The CDR3 sequence is 16 residues long. V gave up 0 bases and J gave up 11 bases; unmatched junction bases: 15. The germline V gene encodes CDR1 GTSNPN and CDR2 SVGIG (reference sequence). CDR3 coding DNA: TGTGCCTGGAGTGTACTGGTGTTGCGACAGGGGGCGCGGTACACCTTC. It codes for CAWSVLVLRQGARYTF.

V and J are TRBV7-9 and TRBJ2-7; 9 nucleotides agree with TRBD1. CDR1 and CDR2 from the germline V gene are SEHNR and FQNEAQ (reference sequence). This CDR3 contains 14 residues. Germline trimming cut 6 bases from V and 2 bases from J; bases unmatched to any gene: 5. The CDR3 DNA sequence: TGTGCCAGCAGAAGGACAGGGGACCCCTACGAGCAGTACTTC. The encoded protein is CASRRTGDPYEQYF.

This chain connects TRBV5-4 to TRBJ2-3; 10 bases fit TRBD2. Germline-derived CDR1 and CDR2 are SGHNT and YYREEE (reference sequence). J lost 1 base, V lost 5 bases, and 4 bases had no gene match. The CDR3 totals 15 residues. The CDR3 DNA follows: TGTGCCAGCAGGGCCGGGACTAGCGGCACAGATACGCAGTATTTT. It codes for CASRAGTSGTDTQYF.

V gene TRBV11-3 combines with J gene TRBJ2-1; no clear D gene. Trimming took off 5 bases at V and 5 bases at J, with 16 bases between the two ends. Germline values: CDR1 SGHNT, CDR2 YENEEA. This CDR3 is built from 15 residues. CDR3 loop: CASSPGSRPNNEQFF. CDR3 DNA sequence: TGTGCCAGCAGCCCCGGCTCGCGGCCCAACAATGAGCAGTTCTTC.